This T cell receptor (beta chain) stems from a study of T-cell reconstitution after alpha-beta-depleted transplantation in children. The study, taken as a whole, reports: It was reported that alpha-beta T cells came from several hundred expanded graft clones (about two months after transplant). One year post-transplant, T-cell counts and diversity were largely derived from T cells produced anew.

The sample holds a few counts of this clonotype. Its target is not known. Unique molecular identifiers were used in preparing the TCRbeta library. TCRdb ran MiXCR on the PCR reads and lists one entry per CDR3 protein. This sample has around 960,000 distinct CDR3 sequences, with about 26% found just once. Germline V gene data show CDR1 as LGHNA and CDR2 as YSLEER. V lost 0 bases, J lost 6 bases, and 20 bases lay in between. This CDR3 is 17 amino acids long. The chain joins TRBV4-3 to TRBJ1-1; no clear D gene. The input for sequencing was PBMCs, mostly from graft donor cells, taken 360 days after TCRalphabeta/CD19-depleted stem cell transplant. The receptor was isolated from a boy younger than two who had a stem cell transplant for SCID, so the T cells may come from the graft donor. The DNA for the CDR3 is TGCGCCAGCAGCCAAGATGTCTGGGGAGGAGGGCGCGCTGAAGCTTTCTTT. Its protein product is CASSQDVWGGGRAEAFF.